The next 25 T cell receptor beta chains were all read from a single sample in a study of blood T cell repertoires in COVID-19. Using immunoSEQ multiplex PCR, the repertoire was profiled, and TCRdb retains in-frame clones only, with some absent. This sample has hundreds of thousands of clones, with 85% to 90% found just once. The sequenced material came from PBMCs or T cells enriched from blood (not recorded which). All receptors come from a woman aged 45-65 years who had recovered from COVID-19.

Only one count was recorded for this clone. The rearrangement links TRBV27 to TRBJ1-2; D possibly corresponds to TRBD1 (6 bases). The CDR3 runs 13 residues. Germline CDR1 is MNHEY and CDR2 is SMNVEV (reference sequence). Trimming stripped 7 bases from V and 6 bases from J, with 15 bases between. The DNA for the CDR3 is TGTGCCAGCAAATTACAGGGCTCCCATGGCTACACCTTC. The encoded protein is CASKLQGSHGYTF.

The chain employs TRBV7-9 and TRBJ1-4; D gene uncertain. Germline V CDR1 and CDR2: SEHNR, FQNEAQ (reference sequence). Trimming cost V 3 bases and J 0 bases, with 14 bases left between them. The CDR3 consists of 17 residues. Here the CDR3 reads CASSLGRAASTNEKLFF. The DNA for the CDR3 is TGTGCCAGCAGCTTGGGGAGGGCAGCTTCAACTAATGAAAAACTGTTTTTT.

V gene TRBV11-3 combines with J gene TRBJ2-1; the match to TRBD2 covers 9 bases. Germline trimming cut 5 bases from V and 5 bases from J; bases unmatched to any gene: 4. The germline V gene encodes CDR1 SGHNT and CDR2 YENEEA. This CDR3 contains 14 residues. The CDR3 here is CASSPSGAHNEQFF. For the CDR3, the DNA is TGTGCCAGCAGCCCTAGCGGGGCACACAATGAGCAGTTCTTC.

The chain is built from TRBV2 and TRBJ1-4; D gene ambiguous. The CDR3 length is 15 residues. Germline loops: CDR1 SNHLY, CDR2 FYNNEI. Trimming left V 6 bases short and J 3 bases short, with 14 bases between. CDR3 nucleotide sequence: TGTGCCAGCAGCGGGTTAGGAATGGCTAATGAAAAACTGTTTTTT. This translates into CASSGLGMANEKLFF.

The chain uses TRBV6-4 and TRBJ2-1, with TRBD2 identical over 10 bases. V dropped 5 bases and J dropped 7; count of bases not matched to a gene: 8. The CDR3 runs to 15 residues. Germline V gene data show CDR1 as MRHNA and CDR2 as SNTAGT. The CDR3 region has the DNA TGTGCCAGCAGTCTCCTAGCGGGGGAGGGGAATGAGCAGTTCTTC. This encodes CASSLLAGEGNEQFF.

This clone was counted only a few times. The chain carries TRBV2 and TRBJ1-4; perhaps TRBD1 as D (5 bases). The germline V gene encodes CDR1 SNHLY and CDR2 FYNNEI. CDR3 length equals 12 residues. DNA for the CDR3: TGTGGTGTGAGACAGAGGAATGAAAAACTGTTTTTT. Protein sequence: CGVRQRNEKLFF. The variable domain in full, with the rest retrieved from reference TRBV2 and TRBJ1-4, is EPEVTQTPSHQVTQMGQEVILRCVPISNHLYFYWYRQILGQKVEFLVSFYNNEISEKSEIFDDQFSVERPDGSNFTLKIRSTKLEDSAMYFCGVRQRNEKLFFGSGTQLSVL.

The chain joins TRBV2 to TRBJ1-3; possibly TRBD1 for D (6 bases). The germline CDR1 and CDR2 sequences are SNHLY and FYNNEI. Trimming left V 8 bases short and J 0 bases short, with 14 bases between. The CDR3 runs 15 residues. The CDR3 DNA reads TGTGCCAGCTTGGGGGCCGGAGGCTCTGGAAACACCATATATTTT. Amino acid sequence: CASLGAGGSGNTIYF.

The chain recombines TRBV5-1 with TRBJ1-1; TRBD1 might be the D (6 bases). The V and J ends lost 1 base and 1 base respectively, with 11 bases between them. Looked up from germline, CDR1 is SGHRS and CDR2 is YFSETQ. This CDR3 is built from 15 residues. CDR3 amino acids: CASSLTGTRNTEAFF. DNA of the CDR3: TGCGCCAGCAGCTTGACCGGGACAAGGAACACTGAAGCTTTCTTT.

This rearrangement joins TRBV6-1 to TRBJ1-3; D is ambiguous. Between the trimmed V and J ends, which lost 0 bases and 7 bases, there was a span of 7 bases. CDR1 is MNHNS and CDR2 is SASEGT in the germline V gene. This CDR3 is 13 amino acids long. CDR3 bases: TGTGCCAGCAGTGAAGCCGGGTTCAACACCATATATTTT. This sequence encodes CASSEAGFNTIYF.

This chain links TRBV7-6 with TRBJ2-7, with TRBD2 matching over 10 bases. The CDR3 has 16 residues. V was clipped by 1 base and J by 3 bases; unmatched bases: 6. Germline lookup yields CDR1 SGHVS and CDR2 FNYEAQ. CDR3: CASSLGTASGSYEQYF. The CDR3 bases are TGTGCCAGCAGCTTAGGGACGGCTAGCGGGAGCTACGAGCAGTACTTC.

The CDR3 region is CASSLGDRRLNTEAFF. Here the CDR3 DNA reads TGTGCCAGCAGCTTAGGAGACAGAAGACTGAACACTGAAGCTTTCTTT. This chain links TRBV11-2 with TRBJ1-1, with D perhaps TRBD1 (5 bases). The CDR3 runs 16 residues. Trimming pared 1 base from V and 0 bases from J, leaving 12 bases between. CDR1 and CDR2 from the germline V gene are SGHAT and FQNNGV.

The gene calls are TRBV18 and TRBJ2-2; possibly TRBD2 for D (5 bases). The CDR3 is 15 residues long. Germline V lookup: CDR1 KGHSH, CDR2 LQKENI. Trimming took off 3 bases at V and 4 bases at J, with 12 bases between the two ends. CDR3 nucleotides: TGTGCCAGCTCACCGAACGAGGGTGGCACCGGGGAGCTGTTTTTT. This codes for CASSPNEGGTGELFF.

This chain links TRBV19 with TRBJ2-6; D ambiguous. Trimming cost V 7 bases and J 0 bases, with 16 bases left between them. This CDR3 contains 17 residues. Germline loops: CDR1 LNHDA, CDR2 SQIVND (reference sequence). CDR3 sequence (DNA): TGTGCCAGTACCCCAAGTGCGGTAAGCTCTGGGGCCAACGTCCTGACTTTC. Amino acid sequence: CASTPSAVSSGANVLTF.

This chain links TRBV5-6 with TRBJ1-5; tentative D call: TRBD1 (6 bases). The CDR3 extends over 17 amino acids. The V and J ends lost 1 base and 1 base respectively, with 15 bases between them. Germline V gene lookup returns CDR1 SGHDT and CDR2 YYEEEE. CDR3 sequence reads: CASSLSRTGTSNQPQHF. The CDR3 region has the DNA TGTGCCAGCAGCTTGAGTCGAACAGGGACGAGCAATCAGCCCCAGCATTTT.

The chain joins TRBV3-1 (or the pseudogene TRBV3-2) to TRBJ1-5; no clear D gene. The CDR3 sequence is 18 residues long. Trimming took off 0 bases at V and 0 bases at J, with 15 bases between the two ends. Per germline, CDR1 LGHDT and CDR2 YNNKEL (reference sequence). CDR3 residues: CASSQDPAGNYSNQPQHF. The DNA for the CDR3 is TGTGCCAGCAGCCAAGATCCGGCAGGAAATTATAGCAATCAGCCCCAGCATTTT.

The chain links TRBV30 to TRBJ2-1; D may be TRBD2 (5 bases). V lost 3 bases and J 9 bases, leaving 15 bases between the germline ends. The CDR3 runs 13 residues. The germline V gene has CDR1 GTSNPN and CDR2 SVGIG (reference sequence). The CDR3 sequence is CAWRDSLEREQFF. In DNA, the CDR3 is TGTGCCTGGAGGGACTCCCTCGAGCGTGAGCAGTTCTTC.

A single count supports this clone. J is TRBJ1-1 and V is TRBV19; D perhaps matches TRBD1 (6 bases). Trimming shortened V by 4 bases and J by 2 bases, and 17 bases separated the two germline ends. CDR3 size: 16 residues. The germline V gene encodes CDR1 LNHDA and CDR2 SQIVND (reference sequence). As DNA, the CDR3 is TGTGCCAGTAGTACGGACAGTGGCCGGGGTAACACTGAAGCTTTCTTT. Translated: CASSTDSGRGNTEAFF.

The chain uses TRBV11-3 and TRBJ2-3; D perhaps matches TRBD2 (6 bases). The CDR3 spans 15 residues. Germline-derived CDR1 and CDR2 are SGHNT and YENEEA. Trimming shortened V by 5 bases and J by 1 base, and 13 bases separated the two germline ends. CDR3 nucleotide sequence: TGTGCCAGCAGCAAAGGGGCTAGCGGCACAGATACGCAGTATTTT. It translates to CASSKGASGTDTQYF.

This rearrangement joins TRBV3-1 (or the pseudogene TRBV3-2) to TRBJ2-1; 7 bases match TRBD2. Germline loops: CDR1 LGHDT, CDR2 YNNKEL (reference sequence). V was clipped by 1 base and J by 6 bases; unmatched bases: 9. The CDR3 contains 16 residues. In DNA, the CDR3 is TGTGCCAGCAGCCAAGCGGGAGGACCTTCGGGCAATGAGCAGTTCTTC. Translation gives CASSQAGGPSGNEQFF.

The J gene is TRBJ1-1, the V gene TRBV5-1; 9 bases are a match to TRBD1. The CDR3 loop spans 15 amino acids. Germline assignment: CDR1 SGHRS and CDR2 YFSETQ. V lost 0 bases, J lost 0 bases, and 0 bases stayed unmatched. CDR3 DNA sequence: TGCGCCAGCAGCTTGGGACAGGGGGTGAACACTGAAGCTTTCTTT. It encodes CASSLGQGVNTEAFF.

The genes are TRBV11-3 and TRBJ1-5; D is uncertain. The CDR3 is made up of 15 amino acids. V was trimmed by 0 bases and J by 9 bases, leaving 15 bases between them. Germline V CDR1 and CDR2: SGHNT, YENEEA. The CDR3 spells CASSLDSRPEGPQHF. The CDR3 DNA sequence: TGTGCCAGCAGCTTAGACTCCCGGCCGGAGGGGCCCCAGCATTTT.

The rearrangement uses TRBV5-3 and TRBJ1-2; D gene ambiguous. TRBV5-3 is labeled an ORF, and its function is uncertain. V lost 2 bases to trimming and J lost 14 bases, with 19 bases between them. The CDR3 extends over 13 amino acids. In DNA, the CDR3 is TGTGCCAGAAGCTTTTCCCCCCCCCTCCAGACAACCTTC. Amino acid sequence: CARSFSPPLQTTF.

The J gene is TRBJ1-6, the V gene TRBV7-2; 7 nucleotides match TRBD1. This CDR3 is built from 16 residues. Trimming took 4 bases from V and 6 from J; bases not matched to a gene: 9. Germline values: CDR1 SGHTA, CDR2 FQGNSA. CDR3 region: CASSYLTGDPNSPLHF. The CDR3 DNA sequence: TGTGCCAGCAGCTACCTCACAGGGGATCCTAATTCACCCCTCCACTTT.

The rearrangement joins TRBV5-1 to TRBJ2-1, with D possibly being TRBD1 (6 bases). Germline lookup yields CDR1 SGHRS and CDR2 YFSETQ. The CDR3 sequence is 14 residues long. Trimming left V 2 bases short and J 6 bases short, with 12 bases between. The DNA for the CDR3 is TGCGCCAGCAGCTTCGACAGGACCCTCAATGAGCAGTTCTTC. This codes for CASSFDRTLNEQFF.

This chain connects TRBV30 to TRBJ1-5; D is undetermined. V dropped 0 bases and J dropped 0 bases, with 9 bases sitting between them. The CDR3 is 15 residues long. Germline assignment: CDR1 GTSNPN and CDR2 SVGIG (reference sequence). For the CDR3, the DNA is TGTGCCTGGAGTGTCCTCGGGGTTAGCAATCAGCCCCAGCATTTT. It yields the protein CAWSVLGVSNQPQHF.